This TCR beta chain was sequenced in a study of T-cell reconstitution after alpha-beta-depleted transplantation in children. Points from the study as a whole: Day-60 TCRbeta diversity that was high in some patients was derived from surviving recipient T cells and thymic progenitors. By one year post-transplant, T-cell counts and diversity largely arose from T cells that were newly produced. Roughly two months post-transplant, alpha-beta T cells reportedly originated from several hundred graft clones that had expanded.

The sample holds many counts of this clonotype. Its antigen is currently unknown. As it was prepared, the TCRbeta library received unique molecular identifiers. Each CDR3 protein gets one entry after TCRdb re-called the PCR reads with MiXCR. The table records around 250,000 distinct CDR3 sequences, roughly 8.2% of them present only once. V lost 3 bases and J lost 9; bases outside the gene matches: 9. This CDR3 is built from 17 residues. The TCR sequence derives from a male patient under 18 who had a stem cell transplant for acute lymphoblastic leukemia, so the T cells may come from the graft donor. The sample consisted of PBMCs, mostly from graft donor cells, taken 180 days after TCRalphabeta/CD19-depleted stem cell transplant. The J gene is TRBJ2-1, the V gene TRBV12-3 or TRBV12-4, with 15 nucleotides matching TRBD2. The CDR3 region is CASSFRGLAGGRSEQFF. CDR3 DNA: TGTGCCAGCAGTTTCCGAGGACTAGCGGGGGGGCGGAGTGAGCAGTTCTTC.